The present T cell receptor beta chain was sequenced within a study of Tregs in tolerant kidney transplant recipients (dated by TCRdb to the late 2010s). Looking at the study overall: The study used TCRbeta sequencing to identify donor-specific regulatory T cells before combined kidney and bone marrow transplantation, then tracked those cells after transplant.

For TCRbeta CDR3 sequencing, genomic DNA from the sorted cells was extracted using the QIAGEN DNeasy Blood and Tissue Kit. High-throughput TCRbeta CDR3 sequencing, which included PCR amplification with bias correction and internal controls, was done commercially through immunoSEQ. The published analysis was carried out like this. Unique productive TCRbeta sequences were defined by CDR3 nucleotide sequence when primers matched and otherwise by CDR3 amino acid sequence together with Vbeta and Jbeta genes. To correct for sorting error, sequences found in more than one sorted population at a frequency ratio of 2:1 or less were discarded, and the remaining shared sequences were assigned to the population with the higher frequency. A sequence counted as donor-reactive if, in CFSE-low cells, the sequence had a frequency of at least 0.01% and was expanded at least 5-fold compared with unstimulated cells. Repertoire divergence was quantified by Jensen-Shannon divergence using the top 100 TCRbeta sequences ranked by frequency. For any sample with multiple sequencing runs, sorting error was corrected in each run separately before the runs were pooled. TCRdb retrieved this table from immuneACCESS and kept in-frame rearrangements only. Not all clones are present; in checked studies, unresolved V genes account for under half, and no reason is known for the remainder. That table is the source of V, J and clone size, and D and trimming were worked out from the DNA. The sample table contains approximately 60,000 clones; only one count was recorded for roughly 86% of them. Of the sample, 3.8% is held by the ten largest clones.

Taken with the paper, the label for time point translates to: 6 months after combined kidney and bone marrow transplant. Related donors were used in the transplants with nonmyeloablative bone marrow transplantation, and mixed chimerism was transient in the human trials. Thawed PBMCs were FACS-sorted into unstimulated Tregs (CD4+CD25+CD127-), CD4+ non-Tregs (CD4+CD25-), CD4 cells and CD8 cells. A few combined kidney and bone marrow transplant recipients from the ITN036ST trial were included as patients, and samples were available only from these trial subjects. Healthy control blood was separated into PBMCs by Ficoll density gradient and cryopreserved, and patient PBMCs were collected both before and after transplant. General findings and caveats noted by the study authors: The study was limited by small patient numbers, and the findings need validation in larger populations and under other immunosuppression protocols. Biological reproducibility was not directly assessed, although technical replication error appeared to be minimal. Expanding Tregs with activated donor B cells appeared to identify the most biologically relevant and donor-specific TCRbeta repertoire. For some patients the PCR primers changed over time, which made it impossible to compare the samples from those patients at the nucleotide level. Donor-specific Treg expansion was found to exceed global Treg expansion in tolerant patients, suggesting antigen-driven rather than nonspecific expansion.

At the junction V is shortened by 2 bases and J by 4 bases; bases outside the gene matches: 5. Taken from cysteine to phenylalanine, the CDR3 has 15 residues. The sequence is cut down to CDR3 DNA, 45 bases in frame from base 1. CDR1 MNHNS and CDR2 SASEGT are derived from the germline V gene. A note on this clone: Its cognate antigen has yet to be identified. Nothing much larger sits one base from this clone, and base qualities are not available.

The clonotype comes from a human patient who received a combined kidney and bone marrow transplant. Some T cells may be donor cells from the graft after a transplant. The specimen comprised CD4+ T cells from blood (PBMCs), sampled 6 months after the transplant. The chain employs TRBV6-1 and TRBJ2-1; 7 junctional bases match TRBD1. The CDR3 sequence is CASSERGPGYNEQFF. The sequenced DNA is TGTGCCAGCAGTGAAAGGGGGCCGGGGTACAATGAGCAGTTCTTC.